The table lists the clone carrying this T cell receptor beta chain with many counts. As yet, its antigen is unknown. Assay execution took place at the deep level. An approximately 200 ng quantity of DNA, approximately 29,000 T cell genomes, went into the sorted-subset replicate PCRs. Assay used: immunoSEQ multiplex PCR; TCRdb lists only in-frame clones, some missing. The sample consists of fewer than 400,000 clones, approximately 79% of them appearing once. This record comes from a study of shared clonotypes between healthy human individuals. Study-level findings and limits: Despite large depth, sorted-subset datasets appeared incompletely sequenced. Enrolling few donors narrowed the genetic and exposure-history diversity that was represented.

The receptor was isolated from a man aged 25 to 40 in good health. Material: memory CD4+ T cells sorted from blood. Described subset: CD45RA-negative fraction.

The CDR3 nucleotides read TGTGCCAGCAGCGCTGGGGGCAGCCGCCTTGGCTACACCTTC. Encoded protein: CASSAGGSRLGYTF. V and J are TRBV9 and TRBJ1-2, with D possibly matching TRBD1 (6 bases). This CDR3 has 14 amino acids. From germline, CDR1 is SGDLS and CDR2 YYNGEE. Trimming stripped 3 bases from V and 7 bases from J, with 16 bases between.